The 16 T cell receptor beta chains listed next were all sequenced from one sample in a study of early T cells in non-severe SARS-CoV-2 infection. Each CDR3 protein gets one entry after TCRdb re-called the 5' RACE reads with MiXCR. The data show tens of thousands of distinct CDR3 sequences, over 10% seen once. Sequenced: whole blood. The receptor set was obtained from an adult who was a healthcare worker with PCR-confirmed SARS-CoV-2 infection or an uninfected control (not recorded which).

This clonotype was recorded at least ten times. The chain is built from TRBV12-3 or TRBV12-4 and TRBJ2-7; 7 nucleotides agree with TRBD1. This CDR3 is 14 amino acids long. Trimming cost V 6 bases and J 0 bases; bases outside gene matches: 5. CDR3 in amino acids: CASRKPGGSYEQYF. The DNA for the CDR3 is TGTGCCAGCAGGAAACCAGGGGGCTCCTACGAGCAGTACTTC.

This clonotype came up many times. This sequence joins TRBV29-1 and TRBJ1-4, with D possibly matching TRBD1 (6 bases). V lost 4 bases and J lost 6, with 12 bases in between. CDR1 SQVTM and CDR2 ANQGSEA come from the germline V gene. The CDR3 spans 13 residues. The CDR3 spells CSVGSGAHEKLFF. CDR3 bases: TGCAGCGTTGGGTCGGGGGCGCATGAAAAACTGTTTTTT.

This clonotype was observed a few times. The chain joins TRBV7-9 to TRBJ1-2; D not resolved. V lost 3 bases, J lost 3 bases, and 2 bases lay in between. The CDR3 runs 11 residues. CDR1 SEHNR and CDR2 FQNEAQ come from the germline V gene (reference sequence). The CDR3 DNA sequence: TGTGCCAGCAGCTTTGACTATGGCTACACCTTC. It codes for CASSFDYGYTF.

The rearrangement joins TRBV7-3 to TRBJ1-6; D remains ambiguous. Trimming shortened V by 0 bases and J by 5 bases, and 5 bases separated the two germline ends. The CDR3 spans 14 residues. Germline loops: CDR1 SGHTA, CDR2 FQGTGA. As DNA, the CDR3 is TGTGCCAGCAGCTTAACACAGCATAATTCACCCCTCCACTTT. It codes for CASSLTQHNSPLHF.

This clonotype was recorded at least ten times. CDR3 bases: TGTGCCAGCAGCTTAGGCGGGGTTAGCACAGATACGCAGTATTTT. It encodes CASSLGGVSTDTQYF. This chain joins TRBV11-2 and TRBJ2-3; weak D call: TRBD2 (6 bases). Trimming took off 1 base at V and 0 bases at J, with 8 bases between the two ends. This CDR3 is 15 amino acids long. CDR1 SGHAT and CDR2 FQNNGV come from the germline V gene.

There are a few counts of this clonotype. The CDR3 ends on some other residue instead of the conserved phenylalanine or tryptophan, so this is likely a read error. This chain links TRBV18 with TRBJ1-3; TRBD1 might be the D (5 bases). The germline V and J ends were trimmed by 2 bases and 2 bases, with 13 bases remaining between them. Germline V gene sequence: CDR1 KGHSH, CDR2 LQKENI. The CDR3 sequence is 16 residues long. CDR3 amino acids: CASSPSRGRTGNTIYS. Written as DNA, the CDR3 is TGTGCCAGCTCACCATCCCGGGGGAGAACTGGAAACACCATATATTCT.

This clonotype was seen at least ten times. The J gene is TRBJ1-6, the V gene TRBV5-5; no clear D gene. The CDR3 extends over 13 amino acids. Per the germline V gene, CDR1 is SGHKS and CDR2 is YYEKEE (reference sequence). The V end lost 2 bases, the J end lost 9 bases, and 9 bases lay between the germline ends. The CDR3 here is CASSFGVGSPLHF. In DNA, the CDR3 is TGTGCCAGCAGCTTTGGGGTTGGTTCACCCCTCCACTTT.

This clonotype was found a few times. V usage is TRBV29-1 and J usage is TRBJ1-1; 7 bases line up with TRBD1. Germline CDR1 reads SQVTM; CDR2 reads ANQGSEA. CDR3 length: 13 residues. The V segment lost 4 bases and the J segment 3 bases; nucleotides outside the gene matches: 5. Here the CDR3 reads CSVVRQGDTEAFF. CDR3 nucleotide sequence: TGCAGCGTTGTGAGACAGGGCGACACTGAAGCTTTCTTT. The full variable domain, rest sourced from reference TRBV29-1 and TRBJ1-1, is SAVISQKPSRDICQRGTSLTIQCQVDSQVTMMFWYRQQPGQSLTLIATANQGSEATYESGFVIDKFPISRPNLTFSTLTVSNMSPEDSSIYLCSVVRQGDTEAFFGQGTRLTVV.

The CDR3 nucleotides read TGTGCCAGCAGCTTAGGAAGGACCTACGAGCAGTACTTC. This gives the protein CASSLGRTYEQYF. The V and J genes are TRBV7-8 and TRBJ2-7; D gene uncertain. The V gene's germline CDR1 is SGHVS and CDR2 FQNEAQ. Trimming shortened V by 1 base and J by 2 bases, and 6 bases separated the two germline ends. The CDR3 totals 13 residues.

This clonotype appeared a few times. The chain combines TRBV6-1 with TRBJ2-7, with no clear D. The V and J ends lost 4 bases and 2 bases respectively, with 12 bases between them. CDR3 length: 14 residues. CDR1 and CDR2 (germline): MNHNS, SASEGT. CDR3 protein: CASSGHHGTYEQYF. The CDR3 nucleotides read TGTGCCAGCAGTGGACACCATGGGACCTACGAGCAGTACTTC.

This clonotype has ten or more counts. The chain couples TRBV6-1 to TRBJ2-6; 7 bases line up with TRBD1. Germline lookup yields CDR1 MNHNS and CDR2 SASEGT. The CDR3 contains 17 residues. The junction had 9 bases not matched to a gene; V was cut back by 5 bases and J by 2 bases. CDR3: CASSPRTGPPGANVLTF. The CDR3 DNA sequence: TGTGCCAGCAGTCCCAGGACAGGCCCTCCTGGGGCCAACGTCCTGACTTTC.

This clonotype occurred many times. This rearrangement joins TRBV3-1 to TRBJ2-5; a weak D match, TRBD2 (5 bases). Looked up from germline, CDR1 is LGHDT and CDR2 is YNNKEL (reference sequence). This CDR3 is 16 amino acids long. Trimming stripped 0 bases from V and 0 bases from J, with 11 bases between. The CDR3 sequence is CASSQDGRGYQETQYF. Here the CDR3 DNA reads TGTGCCAGCAGCCAAGATGGACGGGGTTACCAAGAGACCCAGTACTTC.

This clonotype was seen at least ten times. The chain carries TRBV10-1 and TRBJ2-2; D may match TRBD1 or TRBD2 (6 bases each). This CDR3 is 14 amino acids long. Trimming left V 6 bases short and J 5 bases short, with 13 bases between. Germline values: CDR1 WNHNN, CDR2 SYGVQD (reference sequence). The CDR3, as DNA: TGCGCCAGCAGCGGGGGCAGTAGAACCGGGGAGCTGTTTTTT. Encoded protein: CASSGGSRTGELFF.

This clonotype was recorded only once. The chain employs TRBV9 and TRBJ1-3; 10 bases map to TRBD1. After removal of 0 bases from V and 5 bases from J, the junction contained 5 bases not matched to a gene. The CDR3 contains 16 residues. Per the germline V gene, CDR1 is SGDLS and CDR2 is YYNGEE. The CDR3 nucleotides read TGTGCCAGCAGCGTAGGGGGACAGGGGACAAGAAACACCATATATTTT. Translated: CASSVGGQGTRNTIYF. The full variable domain, with the rest looked up from reference TRBV9 and TRBJ1-3, is DSGVTQTPKHLITATGQRVTLRCSPRSGDLSVYWYQQSLDQGLQFLIQYYNGEERAKGNILERFSAQQFPDLHSELNLSSLELGDSALYFCASSVGGQGTRNTIYFGEGSWLTVV.

This clonotype was recorded at least ten times. The chain uses TRBV5-5 and TRBJ1-5, with D perhaps TRBD1 (5 bases). V was cut by 3 bases and J by 7 bases, with 17 bases left in between. CDR1 SGHKS and CDR2 YYEKEE come from the germline V gene (reference sequence). The CDR3 is 15 amino acids. The CDR3 loop reads CASSSGTLEGQPQHF. For the CDR3, the DNA is TGTGCCAGCAGCTCCGGGACGCTGGAAGGACAGCCCCAGCATTTT.

This chain connects TRBV6-5 to TRBJ1-1; D unclear. Germline-derived CDR1 and CDR2 are MNHEY and SVGAGI. Trimming took 6 bases from V and 3 from J, leaving 11 bases between them. CDR3 length equals 13 residues. CDR3 sequence: CASSVPGDTEAFF. CDR3 DNA: TGTGCCAGCAGCGTTCCAGGAGACACTGAAGCTTTCTTT.